The clone carrying this TCR beta chain was observed a handful of times. Trimming left V 3 bases short and J 2 bases short, with 10 bases between. This CDR3 comprises 14 residues. Germline CDR1 is SNHLY and CDR2 is FYNNEI. It was with 60 Vbeta and 13 Jbeta primers that the PCR ran. Clones were sequenced by immunoSEQ multiplex PCR, and TCRdb holds only the in-frame ones, with some missing. Among roughly 36,000 clones, 74% were seen once, and the ten largest hold 6.3%. These data are taken from a study of cytomegalovirus exposure and HLA in healthy donors. The sample taken for sequencing was PBMCs. This chain uses TRBV2 with TRBJ1-1; possibly TRBD1 for D (6 bases). The sequence was obtained from a man aged 25 to 40 in good health and CMV-seronegative. The CDR3 is CASSDRRGNTEAFF. The CDR3 DNA is TGTGCCAGCAGTGACCGCAGGGGCAACACTGAAGCTTTCTTT.